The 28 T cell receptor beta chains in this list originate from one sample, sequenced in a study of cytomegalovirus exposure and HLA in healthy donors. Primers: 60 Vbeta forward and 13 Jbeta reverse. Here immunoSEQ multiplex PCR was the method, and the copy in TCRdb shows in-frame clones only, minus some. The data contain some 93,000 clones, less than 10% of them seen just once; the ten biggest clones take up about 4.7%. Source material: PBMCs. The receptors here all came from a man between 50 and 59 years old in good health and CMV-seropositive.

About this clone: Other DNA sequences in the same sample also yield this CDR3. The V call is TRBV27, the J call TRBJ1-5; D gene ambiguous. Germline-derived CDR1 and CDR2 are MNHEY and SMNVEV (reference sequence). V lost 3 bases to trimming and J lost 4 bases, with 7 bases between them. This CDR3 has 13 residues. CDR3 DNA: TGTGCCAGCAGTTTTTCGGGAAATCAGCCCCAGCATTTT. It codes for CASSFSGNQPQHF.

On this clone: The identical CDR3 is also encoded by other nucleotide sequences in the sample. CDR3 loop: CASSLTSGRSNEQFF. In nucleotides, the CDR3 is TGTGCCAGCAGTCTAACTAGCGGGAGGAGCAATGAGCAGTTCTTC. J is TRBJ2-1 and V is TRBV27; TRBD2 agrees at 12 bases. With V trimmed by 5 bases and J by 6 bases, 5 bases remained unmatched. The CDR3 extends over 15 amino acids. CDR1 is MNHEY and CDR2 is SMNVEV in the germline V gene (reference sequence).

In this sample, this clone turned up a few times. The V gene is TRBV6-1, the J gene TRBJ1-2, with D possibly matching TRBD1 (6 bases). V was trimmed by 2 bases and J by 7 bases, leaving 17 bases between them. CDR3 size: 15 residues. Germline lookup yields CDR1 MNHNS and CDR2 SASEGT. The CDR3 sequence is CASSETGRGYGGYTF. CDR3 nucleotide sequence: TGTGCCAGCAGTGAAACAGGGCGAGGATACGGTGGCTACACCTTC.

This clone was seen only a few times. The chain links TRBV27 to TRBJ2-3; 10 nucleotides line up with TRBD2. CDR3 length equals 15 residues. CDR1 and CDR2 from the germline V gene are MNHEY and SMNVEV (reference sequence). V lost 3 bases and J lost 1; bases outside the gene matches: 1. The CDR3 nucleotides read TGTGCCAGCAGTTTCGGGACTAGCGGCACAGATACGCAGTATTTT. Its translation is CASSFGTSGTDTQYF.

CDR3: CASSLTGYEKLFF. The CDR3 DNA is TGTGCCAGCAGCTTGACAGGGTATGAAAAACTGTTTTTT. V and J are TRBV7-9 and TRBJ1-4; TRBD1 matches at 7 bases. CDR3 length: 13 residues. Losses at the gene ends were 3 bases for V and 6 bases for J; bases not matched to a gene: 1. Germline V gene data show CDR1 as SEHNR and CDR2 as FQNEAQ (reference sequence).

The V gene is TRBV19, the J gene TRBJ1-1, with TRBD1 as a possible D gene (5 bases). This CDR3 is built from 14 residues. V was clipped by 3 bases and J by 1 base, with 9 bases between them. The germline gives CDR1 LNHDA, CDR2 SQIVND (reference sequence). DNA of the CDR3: TGTGCCAGTAGTATGGCCAGGGCGAACACTGAAGCTTTCTTT. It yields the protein CASSMARANTEAFF. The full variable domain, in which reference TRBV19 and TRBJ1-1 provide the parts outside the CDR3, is DGGITQSPKYLFRKEGQNVTLSCEQNLNHDAMYWYRQDPGQGLRLIYYSQIVNDFQKGDIAEGYSVSREKKESFPLTVTSAQKNPTAFYLCASSMARANTEAFFGQGTRLTVV.

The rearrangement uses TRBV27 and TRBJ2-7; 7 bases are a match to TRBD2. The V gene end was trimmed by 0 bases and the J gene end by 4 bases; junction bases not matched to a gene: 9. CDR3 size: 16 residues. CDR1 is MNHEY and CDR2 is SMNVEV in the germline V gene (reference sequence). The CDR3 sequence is CASSLSFWTSVYEQYF. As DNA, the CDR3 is TGTGCCAGCAGTTTATCCTTCTGGACTAGTGTTTACGAGCAGTACTTC.

CDR3 in amino acids: CASSPSSGQGFDEQYF. The CDR3 coding sequence is TGTGCCAGCAGTCCCTCCTCGGGACAGGGTTTCGACGAGCAGTACTTC. The rearrangement links TRBV6-6 to TRBJ2-7; 9 nucleotides agree with TRBD1. Per the germline V gene, CDR1 is MNHNY and CDR2 is SVGAGI (reference sequence). Unmatched junction bases numbered 13, after V lost 5 bases and J lost 5 bases. The CDR3 consists of 16 residues.

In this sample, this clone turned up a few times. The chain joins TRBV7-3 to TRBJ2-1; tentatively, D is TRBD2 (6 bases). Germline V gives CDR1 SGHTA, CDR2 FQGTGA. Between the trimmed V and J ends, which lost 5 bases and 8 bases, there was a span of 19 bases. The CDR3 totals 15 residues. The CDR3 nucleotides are TGTGCCAGCAGCCAGACGGGGGTCGGGCCCCATGAGCAGTTCTTC. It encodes CASSQTGVGPHEQFF.

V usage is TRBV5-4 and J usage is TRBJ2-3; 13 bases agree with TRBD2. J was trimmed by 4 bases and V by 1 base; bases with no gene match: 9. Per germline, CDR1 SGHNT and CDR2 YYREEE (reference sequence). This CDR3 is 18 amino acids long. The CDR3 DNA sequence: TGTGCCAGCAGCTTGCCCCCCTGGACTAGCGGGAGCTCAGATACGCAGTATTTT. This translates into CASSLPPWTSGSSDTQYF. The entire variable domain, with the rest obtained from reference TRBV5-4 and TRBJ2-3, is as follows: ETGVTQSPTHLIKTRGQQVTLRCSSQSGHNTVSWYQQALGQGPQFIFQYYREEENGRGNFPPRFSGLQFPNYSSELNVNALELDDSALYLCASSLPPWTSGSSDTQYFGPGTRLTVL.

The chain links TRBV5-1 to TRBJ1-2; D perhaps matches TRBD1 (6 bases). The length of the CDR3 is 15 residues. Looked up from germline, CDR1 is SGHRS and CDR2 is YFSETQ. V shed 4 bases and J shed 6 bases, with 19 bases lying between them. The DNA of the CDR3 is TGCGCCAGCAGCCTCCTATCGACAGGATCTGATGGCTACACCTTC. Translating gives CASSLLSTGSDGYTF.

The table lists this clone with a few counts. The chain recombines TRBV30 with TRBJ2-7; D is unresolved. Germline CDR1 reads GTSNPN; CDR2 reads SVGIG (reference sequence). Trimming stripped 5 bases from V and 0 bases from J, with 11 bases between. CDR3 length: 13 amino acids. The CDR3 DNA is TGTGCCTGGTCTAGGAGAAGCTCCTACGAGCAGTACTTC. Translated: CAWSRRSSYEQYF.

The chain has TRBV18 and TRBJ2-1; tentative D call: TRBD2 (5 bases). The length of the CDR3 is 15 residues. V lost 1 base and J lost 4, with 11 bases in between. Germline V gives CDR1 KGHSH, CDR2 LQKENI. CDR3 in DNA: TGTGCCAGCTCACCACAGACGGGATATTACAATGAGCAGTTCTTC. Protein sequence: CASSPQTGYYNEQFF.

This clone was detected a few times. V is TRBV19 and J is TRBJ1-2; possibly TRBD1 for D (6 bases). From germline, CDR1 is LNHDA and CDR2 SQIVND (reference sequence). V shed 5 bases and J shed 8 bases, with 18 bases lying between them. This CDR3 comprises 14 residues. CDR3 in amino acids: CASSVQGYSMGYTF. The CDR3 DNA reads TGTGCCAGTAGTGTACAGGGCTACTCTATGGGCTACACCTTC.

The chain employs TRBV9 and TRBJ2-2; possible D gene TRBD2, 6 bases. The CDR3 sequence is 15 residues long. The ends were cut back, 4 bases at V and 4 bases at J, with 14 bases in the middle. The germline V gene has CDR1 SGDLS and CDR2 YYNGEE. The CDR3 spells CASSPGGVGTGELFF. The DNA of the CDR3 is TGTGCCAGCAGCCCCGGCGGGGTCGGCACCGGGGAGCTGTTTTTT.

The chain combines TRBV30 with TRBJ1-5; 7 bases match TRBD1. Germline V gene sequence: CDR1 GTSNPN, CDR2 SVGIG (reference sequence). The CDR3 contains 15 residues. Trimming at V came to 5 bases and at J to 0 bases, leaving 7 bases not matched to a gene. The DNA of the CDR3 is TGTGCCTGGGCGACAGGGCAGTATAGCAATCAGCCCCAGCATTTT. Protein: CAWATGQYSNQPQHF.

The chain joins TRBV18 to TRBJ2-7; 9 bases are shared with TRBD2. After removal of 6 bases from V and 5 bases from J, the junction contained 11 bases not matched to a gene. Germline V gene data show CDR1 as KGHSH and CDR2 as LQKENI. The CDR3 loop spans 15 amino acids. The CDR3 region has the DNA TGTGCCAGCTCGACCAAAGCGGGAGGCCCCAACGAGCAGTACTTC. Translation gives CASSTKAGGPNEQYF.

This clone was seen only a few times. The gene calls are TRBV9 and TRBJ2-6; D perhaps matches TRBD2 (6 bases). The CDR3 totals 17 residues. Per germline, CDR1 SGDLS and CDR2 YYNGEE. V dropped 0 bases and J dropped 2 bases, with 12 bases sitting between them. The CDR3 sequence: CASSVGHGGTGANVLTF. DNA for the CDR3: TGTGCCAGCAGCGTAGGCCATGGAGGGACTGGGGCCAACGTCCTGACTTTC.

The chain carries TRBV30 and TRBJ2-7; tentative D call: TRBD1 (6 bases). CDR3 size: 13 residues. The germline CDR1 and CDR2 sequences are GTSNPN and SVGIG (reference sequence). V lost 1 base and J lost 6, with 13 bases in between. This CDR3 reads CAWSEGRGSEQYF. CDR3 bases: TGTGCCTGGAGTGAGGGCAGGGGATCCGAGCAGTACTTC.

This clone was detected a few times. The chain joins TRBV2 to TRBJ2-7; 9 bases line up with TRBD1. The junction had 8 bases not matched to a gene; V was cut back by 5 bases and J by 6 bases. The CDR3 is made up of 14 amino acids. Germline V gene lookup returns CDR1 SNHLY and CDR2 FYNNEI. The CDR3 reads CASSTGTGRLEQYF. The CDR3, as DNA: TGTGCCAGCAGTACCGGGACAGGGAGGCTCGAGCAGTACTTC.

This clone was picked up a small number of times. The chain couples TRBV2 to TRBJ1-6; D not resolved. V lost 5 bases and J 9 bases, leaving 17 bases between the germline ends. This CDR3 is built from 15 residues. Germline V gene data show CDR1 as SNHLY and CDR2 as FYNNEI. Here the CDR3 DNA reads TGTGCCAGCAGTATTAGTGGTCAGACGGGTTCACCCCTCCACTTT. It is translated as CASSISGQTGSPLHF.

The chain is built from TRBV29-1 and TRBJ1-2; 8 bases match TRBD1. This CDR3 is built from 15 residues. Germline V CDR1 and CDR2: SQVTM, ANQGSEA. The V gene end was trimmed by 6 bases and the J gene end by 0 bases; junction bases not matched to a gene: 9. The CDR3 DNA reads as TGCAGCGTCGCGCAGGGGGCCATCCCTAACTATGGCTACACCTTC. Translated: CSVAQGAIPNYGYTF.

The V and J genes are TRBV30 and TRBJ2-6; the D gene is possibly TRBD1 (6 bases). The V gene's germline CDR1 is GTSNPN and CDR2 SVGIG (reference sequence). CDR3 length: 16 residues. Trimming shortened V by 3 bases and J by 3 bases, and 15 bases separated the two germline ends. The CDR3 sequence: CAWRSQQGYGANVLTF. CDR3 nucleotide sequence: TGTGCCTGGAGATCCCAACAGGGCTATGGGGCCAACGTCCTGACTTTC.

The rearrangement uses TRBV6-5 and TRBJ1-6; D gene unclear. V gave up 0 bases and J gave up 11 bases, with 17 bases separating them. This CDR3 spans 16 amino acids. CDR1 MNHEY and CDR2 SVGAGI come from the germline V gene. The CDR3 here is CASSYSSAVAGTPLHF. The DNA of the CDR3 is TGTGCCAGCAGTTACTCGAGTGCAGTGGCGGGGACACCCCTCCACTTT.

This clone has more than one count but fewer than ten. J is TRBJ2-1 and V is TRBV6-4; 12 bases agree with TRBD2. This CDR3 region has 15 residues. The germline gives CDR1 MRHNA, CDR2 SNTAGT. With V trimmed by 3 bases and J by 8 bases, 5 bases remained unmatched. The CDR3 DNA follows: TGTGCCAGCAGTGATGGACTAGCGGGGAGGGATGAGCAGTTCTTC. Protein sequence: CASSDGLAGRDEQFF.

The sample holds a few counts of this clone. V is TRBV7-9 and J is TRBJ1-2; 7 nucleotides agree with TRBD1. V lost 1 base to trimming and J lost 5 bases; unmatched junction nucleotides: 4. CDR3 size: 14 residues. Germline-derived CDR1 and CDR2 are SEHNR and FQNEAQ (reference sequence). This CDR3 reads CASSLEAGGYGYTF. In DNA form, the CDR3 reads TGTGCCAGCAGCTTAGAAGCAGGGGGGTATGGCTACACCTTC. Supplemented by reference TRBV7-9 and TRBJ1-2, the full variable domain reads DTGVSQNPRHKITKRGQNVTFRCDPISEHNRLYWYRQTLGQGPEFLTYFQNEAQLEKSRLLSDRFSAERPKGSFSTLEIQRTEQGDSAMYLCASSLEAGGYGYTFGSGTRLTVV.

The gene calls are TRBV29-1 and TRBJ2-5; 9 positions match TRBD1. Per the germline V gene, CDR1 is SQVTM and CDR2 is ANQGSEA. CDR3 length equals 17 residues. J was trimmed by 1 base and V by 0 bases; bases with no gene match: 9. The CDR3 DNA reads TGCAGCGTTGAAGATTGGGAACGGACAGGGGCCCAAGAGACCCAGTACTTC. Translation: CSVEDWERTGAQETQYF. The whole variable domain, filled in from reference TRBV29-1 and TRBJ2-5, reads SAVISQKPSRDICQRGTSLTIQCQVDSQVTMMFWYRQQPGQSLTLIATANQGSEATYESGFVIDKFPISRPNLTFSTLTVSNMSPEDSSIYLCSVEDWERTGAQETQYFGPGTRLLVL.

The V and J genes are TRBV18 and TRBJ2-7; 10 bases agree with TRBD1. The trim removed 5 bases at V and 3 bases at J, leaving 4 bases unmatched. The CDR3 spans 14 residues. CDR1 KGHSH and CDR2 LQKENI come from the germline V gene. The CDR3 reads CASSTGTGDYEQYF. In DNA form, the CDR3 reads TGTGCCAGCTCAACCGGGACAGGGGACTACGAGCAGTACTTC.